Each of the 23 T cell receptor beta chains below was sequenced from the same sample in a study of beta chain features in type 1 diabetes. Every isolated RNA sample was fully reverse transcribed, so sequencing captured expressed TCRB transcripts. Assay used: immunoSEQ multiplex PCR; TCRdb lists only in-frame clones, some missing. The table lists nearly 700,000 clones, 10% to 15% of them singletons. Notes on the study in general: The study found moderately but significantly shorter TCRB CDR3s in all four CD4+ subsets of Type 1 diabetes patients.

These TCRs are of unknown antigen specificity. Sequenced sample: naive CD4+ T cells from blood. These receptors were collected from a man between 18 and 35 years old with type 1 diabetes.

The chain recombines TRBV30 with TRBJ1-2; TRBD1 is a possible D gene (6 bases). The CDR3 length is 12 residues. V shed 1 base and J shed 9 bases, with 12 bases lying between them. Germline CDR1 reads GTSNPN; CDR2 reads SVGIG (reference sequence). This CDR3 is CAWSASDSRYTF. The CDR3 DNA follows: TGTGCCTGGAGTGCTTCGGACAGCCGCTACACCTTC. The full variable domain, rest sourced from reference TRBV30 and TRBJ1-2, is SQTIHQWPATLVQPVGSPLSLECTVEGTSNPNLYWYRQAAGRGLQLLFYSVGIGQISSEVPQNLSASRPQDRQFILSSKKLLLSDSGFYLCAWSASDSRYTFGSGTRLTVV.

The chain recombines TRBV28 with TRBJ1-2; D gene unclear. The CDR3 runs to 11 residues. The V end lost 6 bases, the J end lost 4 bases, and 6 bases lay between the germline ends. Germline CDR1 is MDHEN and CDR2 is SYDVKM. CDR3 nucleotides: TGTGCCAGCAGGGCCCTCTATGGCTACACCTTC. Its protein product is CASRALYGYTF.

This rearrangement joins TRBV2 to TRBJ1-6; TRBD1 matches at 9 bases. The junction had 4 bases not matched to a gene; V was cut back by 6 bases and J by 7 bases. CDR3 length: 14 amino acids. The germline V gene encodes CDR1 SNHLY and CDR2 FYNNEI. The DNA of the CDR3 is TGTGCCAGCAGCGCACAGGGGGCGAATTCACCCCTCCACTTT. It specifies CASSAQGANSPLHF.

The rearrangement uses TRBV5-1 and TRBJ2-3; D is undetermined. In germline, CDR1 is SGHRS, CDR2 YFSETQ. Trimming removed 5 bases from V and 2 bases from J, with 6 bases in between. This CDR3 comprises 12 residues. CDR3 residues: CASSKDTDTQYF. The CDR3 DNA is TGCGCCAGCAGTAAGGACACAGATACGCAGTATTTT.

The table lists this clone with a few counts. J is TRBJ1-1 and V is TRBV28, with D tentatively TRBD1 (5 bases). The CDR3 is made up of 12 amino acids. V was shortened by 3 bases and J by 8 bases, with 10 bases between the two germline ends. The V gene's germline CDR1 is MDHEN and CDR2 SYDVKM. This chain's CDR3 is CASSLRHREAFF. In DNA form, the CDR3 reads TGTGCCAGCAGTTTGCGCCACAGGGAAGCTTTCTTT.

The chain is built from TRBV4-2 and TRBJ1-6; 7 bases fit TRBD1. The V segment lost 1 base and the J segment 9 bases; nucleotides outside the gene matches: 15. Germline assignment: CDR1 LGHNA and CDR2 YNFKEQ. This CDR3 is built from 18 residues. The CDR3 nucleotides are TGTGCCAGCAGCCAAGCCCGGCATAAAGGGGGCGCTTCTTCACCCCTCCACTTT. Amino acid sequence: CASSQARHKGGASSPLHF.

The chain has TRBV5-1 and TRBJ1-4, with D possibly TRBD1 on 6 matching bases. The germline V gene has CDR1 SGHRS and CDR2 YFSETQ. Trimming took off 7 bases at V and 8 bases at J, with 15 bases between the two ends. CDR3 size: 13 residues. Written as DNA, the CDR3 is TGCGCCAGCCGCGAGGGGGAGGAGGAAAAACTGTTTTTT. Protein: CASREGEEEKLFF.

This clone was observed a handful of times. The CDR3, as DNA: TGTGCCAGCAGCTTCGATGGGAATTCACCCCTCCACTTT. Protein sequence: CASSFDGNSPLHF. This sequence joins TRBV7-6 and TRBJ1-6, with D unresolved. Trimming took 3 bases from V and 7 from J, leaving 7 bases between them. The CDR3 consists of 13 residues. In germline, CDR1 is SGHVS, CDR2 FNYEAQ.

The chain has TRBV5-1 and TRBJ2-7; no firm D call. Trimming took 0 bases from V and 2 from J, leaving 12 bases between them. Germline lookup yields CDR1 SGHRS and CDR2 YFSETQ. The CDR3 length is 15 residues. The CDR3 reads CASSLDPPGPYEQYF. CDR3 coding DNA: TGCGCCAGCAGCTTGGATCCACCCGGTCCCTACGAGCAGTACTTC. The full variable domain, its missing parts supplied by reference TRBV5-1 and TRBJ2-7, is KAGVTQTPRYLIKTRGQQVTLSCSPISGHRSVSWYQQTPGQGLQFLFEYFSETQRNKGNFPGRFSGRQFSNSRSEMNVSTLELGDSALYLCASSLDPPGPYEQYFGPGTRLTVT.

The chain links TRBV7-9 to TRBJ1-1, with D perhaps matching TRBD1 (5 bases). V shed 5 bases and J shed 11 bases, with 15 bases lying between them. The CDR3 is made up of 12 amino acids. Germline CDR1 SEHNR, CDR2 FQNEAQ (reference sequence). Here the CDR3 reads CASSTPWGFAFF. Here the CDR3 DNA reads TGTGCCAGCAGCACCCCGTGGGGGTTTGCTTTCTTT.

The rearrangement links TRBV10-3 to TRBJ1-1; a weak D match, TRBD1 (6 bases). The V end was cut by 3 bases, the J end by 1 base, with 9 bases between. The V gene's germline CDR1 is ENHRY and CDR2 SYGVKD. There are 14 residues in the CDR3. This CDR3 is CAISEGTPNTEAFF. CDR3 nucleotides: TGTGCCATCAGTGAAGGGACACCGAACACTGAAGCTTTCTTT.

This clone was picked up a small number of times. CDR3 bases: TGCGCCAGCAGCCGAGACTATGGAAATCAGCCCCAGCATTTT. Its protein product is CASSRDYGNQPQHF. The chain uses TRBV4-1 and TRBJ1-5; the D is unclear. CDR3 size: 14 residues. The V gene lost 4 bases and the J gene lost 4 bases, with 11 bases spanning the gap. Germline V gives CDR1 MGHRA, CDR2 YSYEKL.

V usage is TRBV6-5 and J usage is TRBJ1-1; D is uncertain. Germline-derived CDR1 and CDR2 are MNHEY and SVGAGI. This CDR3 is built from 13 residues. V lost 7 bases to trimming and J lost 10 bases, with 19 bases between them. Here the CDR3 DNA reads TGTGCCAGCATTAGTCGGCCCGCCGACGGAGCTTTCTTT. Translated: CASISRPADGAFF.

The rearrangement uses TRBV4-1 and TRBJ2-5; D is possibly TRBD1 (7 bases). Germline loops: CDR1 MGHRA, CDR2 YSYEKL. This CDR3 spans 15 amino acids. The V end lost 0 bases, the J end lost 5 bases, and 13 bases lay between the germline ends. CDR3 sequence (DNA): TGCGCCAGCAGCCAAGAGACTAGGGGGCCGGAGACCCAGTACTTC. As protein: CASSQETRGPETQYF.

This clone was observed a few times. V and J are TRBV6-1 and TRBJ2-7; D not resolved. V lost 8 bases and J lost 3, with 11 bases in between. The V gene's germline CDR1 is MNHNS and CDR2 SASEGT. The CDR3 contains 12 residues. DNA of the CDR3: TGTGCCAGCCTGACAAATTACTACGAGCAGTACTTC. This sequence encodes CASLTNYYEQYF.

The chain couples TRBV13 to TRBJ1-1; no definite D call. The CDR3 is 13 amino acids. V was trimmed by 5 bases and J by 3 bases, leaving 10 bases between them. The V gene's germline CDR1 is PRHDT and CDR2 FYEKMQ (reference sequence). The CDR3 coding sequence is TGTGCCAGCAGCCCCCCGTGGGACACTGAAGCTTTCTTT. This codes for CASSPPWDTEAFF.

The sample holds a few counts of this clone. J is TRBJ2-7 and V is TRBV4-2, with 11 nucleotides matching TRBD2. Germline loops: CDR1 LGHNA, CDR2 YNFKEQ. There are 16 residues in the CDR3. Unmatched junction bases numbered 7, after V lost 0 bases and J lost 6 bases. The CDR3 reads CASSQDLGLAVFEQYF. The DNA of the CDR3 is TGTGCCAGCAGCCAAGATTTGGGACTAGCGGTATTCGAGCAGTACTTC.

This clone was observed a handful of times. This chain links TRBV6-5 with TRBJ1-2, with D uncertain. CDR1 MNHEY and CDR2 SVGAGI come from the germline V gene. The CDR3 loop spans 15 amino acids. V lost 0 bases and J 4 bases, leaving 12 bases between the germline ends. CDR3 nucleotide sequence: TGTGCCAGCAGTTACTCGATAATCTCGGGCTATGGCTACACCTTC. Its translation: CASSYSIISGYGYTF.

The V and J genes are TRBV5-1 and TRBJ2-2; D is unresolved. CDR1 and CDR2 from the germline V gene are SGHRS and YFSETQ. The ends were cut back, 0 bases at V and 4 bases at J, with 10 bases in the middle. The CDR3 runs 15 residues. Here the CDR3 reads CASSLEWAGTGELFF. In DNA, the CDR3 is TGCGCCAGCAGCTTGGAGTGGGCAGGCACCGGGGAGCTGTTTTTT.

This clone was counted only a few times. J is TRBJ2-5 and V is TRBV2, with TRBD2 matching over 7 bases. Unmatched junction bases numbered 4, after V lost 6 bases and J lost 0 bases. CDR1 is SNHLY, CDR2 FYNNEI, per germline. This CDR3 spans 14 amino acids. The CDR3 nucleotides are TGTGCCAGCAGCCTAGCGGTGAACCAAGAGACCCAGTACTTC. Translation: CASSLAVNQETQYF. Full variable domain (remainder filled in from reference TRBV2 and TRBJ2-5): EPEVTQTPSHQVTQMGQEVILRCVPISNHLYFYWYRQILGQKVEFLVSFYNNEISEKSEIFDDQFSVERPDGSNFTLKIRSTKLEDSAMYFCASSLAVNQETQYFGPGTRLLVL.

The V gene is TRBV5-1, the J gene TRBJ1-2, with no clear D. Germline assignment: CDR1 SGHRS and CDR2 YFSETQ. This CDR3 region has 14 residues. Trimming stripped 0 bases from V and 6 bases from J, with 12 bases between. The CDR3 coding sequence is TGCGCCAGCAGCTTGGAGGGATCCGGCCATGGCTACACCTTC. Encoded protein: CASSLEGSGHGYTF.

The chain employs TRBV9 and TRBJ2-3; no clear D. Germline V CDR1 and CDR2: SGDLS, YYNGEE. V was pared by 1 base and J by 4 bases, with 10 bases between. This CDR3 has 14 residues. The CDR3 loop reads CASSVRGQADTQYF. The CDR3 bases are TGTGCCAGCAGCGTACGCGGTCAGGCAGATACGCAGTATTTT. The whole variable domain, filled in from reference TRBV9 and TRBJ2-3, reads DSGVTQTPKHLITATGQRVTLRCSPRSGDLSVYWYQQSLDQGLQFLIQYYNGEERAKGNILERFSAQQFPDLHSELNLSSLELGDSALYFCASSVRGQADTQYFGPGTRLTVL.

This clone was detected only a few times. This chain joins TRBV5-1 and TRBJ2-3; D is unclear. V lost 2 bases and J 0 bases, leaving 10 bases between the germline ends. In germline, CDR1 is SGHRS, CDR2 YFSETQ. This CDR3 has 15 amino acids. The chain's CDR3 is CASSFSSASTDTQYF. The CDR3 bases are TGCGCCAGCAGCTTTAGCAGTGCCAGCACAGATACGCAGTATTTT.